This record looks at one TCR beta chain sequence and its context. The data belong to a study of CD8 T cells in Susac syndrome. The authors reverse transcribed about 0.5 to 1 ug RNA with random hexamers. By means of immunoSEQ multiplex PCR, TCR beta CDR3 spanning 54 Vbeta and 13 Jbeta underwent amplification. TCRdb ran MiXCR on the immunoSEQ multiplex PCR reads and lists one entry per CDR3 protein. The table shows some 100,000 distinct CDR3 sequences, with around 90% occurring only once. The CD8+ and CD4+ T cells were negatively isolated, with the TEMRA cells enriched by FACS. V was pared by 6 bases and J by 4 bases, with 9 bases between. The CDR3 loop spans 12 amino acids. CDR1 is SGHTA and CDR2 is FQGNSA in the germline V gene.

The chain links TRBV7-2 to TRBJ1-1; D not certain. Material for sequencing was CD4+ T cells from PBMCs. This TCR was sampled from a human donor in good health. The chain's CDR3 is CASSQMATEAFF. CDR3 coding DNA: TGTGCCAGCAGTCAGATGGCCACTGAAGCTTTCTTT.